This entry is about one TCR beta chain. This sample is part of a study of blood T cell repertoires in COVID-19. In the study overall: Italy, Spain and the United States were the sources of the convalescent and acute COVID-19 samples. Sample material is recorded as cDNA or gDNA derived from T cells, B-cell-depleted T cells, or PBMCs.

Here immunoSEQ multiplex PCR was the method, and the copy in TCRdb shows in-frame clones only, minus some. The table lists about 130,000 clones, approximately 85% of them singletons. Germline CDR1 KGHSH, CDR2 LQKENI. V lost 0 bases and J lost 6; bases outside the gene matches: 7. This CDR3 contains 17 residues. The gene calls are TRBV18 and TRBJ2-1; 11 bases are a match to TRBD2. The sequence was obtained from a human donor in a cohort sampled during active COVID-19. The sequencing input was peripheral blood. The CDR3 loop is CASSPPILAGGSNEQFF. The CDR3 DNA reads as TGTGCCAGCTCACCACCGATCCTAGCGGGAGGAAGCAATGAGCAGTTCTTC.